This TCR beta chain was documented in a study of response to subunit inactivated influenza vaccine. TCRdb re-called the RT-PCR reads with MiXCR, one entry per CDR3 protein. The sample lists hundreds of thousands of distinct CDR3 sequences; about 25% were seen once. The CDR3 has 13 residues. V lost 5 bases, J lost 7 bases, and 15 bases lay in between. The source is a man aged 50 or older who received an inactivated influenza vaccine. The sample consisted of CD4+ T cells sorted from PBMCs, taken approximately 5 days after vaccination. The chain recombines TRBV12-3 or TRBV12-4 with TRBJ2-7, with no clear D. The CDR3 here is CASSRRRVGEQYF. The CDR3 coding sequence is TGTGCCAGCAGTAGGCGTAGGGTCGGAGAGCAGTACTTC.